These 7 T cell receptor beta chains were all obtained from the same sample, sequenced in a study of patients and donors after allogeneic stem cell transplantation. TCRdb processed the RT-PCR reads anew with MiXCR; each CDR3 protein has one entry. The sample yields about a million distinct CDR3 sequences, about a sixth seen once. The sample consisted of blood, either unsorted or a sorted T cell fraction (not recorded which). The receptors shown here come from a human donor who was either an allogeneic HSCT recipient or a stem cell or donor lymphocyte infusion donor (not recorded which). It is not recorded whose cells these are; they may come from a transplant donor.

This sequence joins TRBV4-2 and TRBJ2-1, with 8 bases identical to TRBD2. V trimming: 3 bases; J trimming: 0 bases; junction bases outside the gene matches: 10. CDR3 length equals 18 residues. Germline V CDR1 and CDR2: LGHNA, YNFKEQ. CDR3 DNA: TGTGCCAGCAGCCACGAACGACTAGCGACAAGCTCCTACAATGAGCAGTTCTTC. This translates into CASSHERLATSSYNEQFF.

DNA of the CDR3: TGCGCCAGCAGCTTGGAGTATGACGGCCGCTACGAGCAGTACTTC. This gives the protein CASSLEYDGRYEQYF. The V call is TRBV5-1, the J call TRBJ2-7; D gene unclear. Germline-derived CDR1 and CDR2 are SGHRS and YFSETQ. CDR3 length equals 15 residues. Trimming cost V 0 bases and J 3 bases, with 13 bases left between them.

This clonotype was picked up a small number of times. The rearrangement joins TRBV7-9 to TRBJ1-3; D is perhaps TRBD1 (5 bases). V was pared by 2 bases and J by 2 bases, with 16 bases between. This CDR3 contains 17 residues. Germline V gene sequence: CDR1 SEHNR, CDR2 FQNEAQ (reference sequence). CDR3 nucleotide sequence: TGTGCCAGCAGCTTAACCCCCAGGGAGAGAGCTGGAAACACCATATATTTT. Translating gives CASSLTPRERAGNTIYF.

The gene calls are TRBV6-1 and TRBJ1-1; D uncertain. CDR1 and CDR2 (germline): MNHNS, SASEGT. V lost 6 bases to trimming and J lost 0 bases, with 11 bases between them. The length of the CDR3 is 14 residues. The CDR3 protein is CASSPKHMNTEAFF. In DNA form, the CDR3 reads TGTGCCAGCAGCCCGAAGCACATGAACACTGAAGCTTTCTTT.

This clonotype showed up many times. CDR3 DNA sequence: TGCAGTGCCCCCAAGCCGGGACAGGGGGGGTACTACAATGAGCAGTTCTTC. Translated: CSAPKPGQGGYYNEQFF. The chain carries TRBV20-1 and TRBJ2-1; 11 bases fit TRBD1. The trim removed 6 bases at V and 3 bases at J, leaving 13 bases unmatched. In germline, CDR1 is DFQATT, CDR2 SNEGSKA (reference sequence). The CDR3 extends over 17 amino acids.

This clonotype came up a few times. This chain uses TRBV10-3 with TRBJ2-7, with 8 bases aligning to TRBD1. The CDR3 is made up of 15 amino acids. The germline gives CDR1 ENHRY, CDR2 SYGVKD. With 3 bases clipped from V and 0 bases from J, the junction kept 4 bases outside the gene matches. The CDR3 DNA follows: TGTGCCATCAGTGACCTAGACAGGGGCTCCTACGAGCAGTACTTC. Its translation: CAISDLDRGSYEQYF.

This clonotype has only a few counts. J is TRBJ2-3 and V is TRBV24-1, with D hard to call. Trimming stripped 10 bases from V and 5 bases from J, with 12 bases between. The CDR3 consists of 12 residues. CDR1 is KGHDR and CDR2 is SFDVKD in the germline V gene. As DNA, the CDR3 is TGTGCCACTGCCGCGGTTGGAGATACGCAGTATTTT. This codes for CATAAVGDTQYF.